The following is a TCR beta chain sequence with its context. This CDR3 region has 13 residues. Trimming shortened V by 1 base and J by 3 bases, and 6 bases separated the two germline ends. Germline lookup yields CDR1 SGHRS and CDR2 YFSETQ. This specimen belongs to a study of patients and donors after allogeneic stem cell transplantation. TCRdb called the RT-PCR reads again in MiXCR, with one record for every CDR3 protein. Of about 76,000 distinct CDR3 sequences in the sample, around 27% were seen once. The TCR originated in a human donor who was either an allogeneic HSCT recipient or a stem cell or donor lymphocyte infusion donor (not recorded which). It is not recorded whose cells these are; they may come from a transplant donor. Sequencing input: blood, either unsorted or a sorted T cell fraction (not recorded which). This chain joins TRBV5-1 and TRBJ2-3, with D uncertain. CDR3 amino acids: CASSLYRTDTQYF. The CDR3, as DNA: TGCGCCAGCAGCTTGTATCGGACAGATACGCAGTATTTT. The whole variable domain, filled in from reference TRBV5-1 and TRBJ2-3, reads KAGVTQTPRYLIKTRGQQVTLSCSPISGHRSVSWYQQTPGQGLQFLFEYFSETQRNKGNFPGRFSGRQFSNSRSEMNVSTLELGDSALYLCASSLYRTDTQYFGPGTRLTVL.